In its sample, the clone carrying this T cell receptor (beta chain) was seen many times. What it recognizes is unknown. The sample originates from a study of molecular identifiers for immune sequencing clone quantification. The germline gives CDR1 SGHAT, CDR2 FQNNGV. This CDR3 spans 14 amino acids. V lost 5 bases, J lost 0 bases, and 9 bases lay in between. Using its own MiXCR run on the PCR reads, TCRdb lists one record per CDR3 protein. The repertoire has about 330,000 distinct CDR3 sequences, roughly a quarter of them found once; the top ten carry around 0.76%. Findings and caveats of the study: Sharing of a barcode by identical TCR molecules could cause highly expanded clone sizes to be underestimated.

Naive CD8 T cells were sorted as CD8+CD4-CCR7+CD45RA+. Specimen: naive CD8+ T cells from blood, with Jurkat cell RNA spiked in. As for subset: FACS-sorted CD8+CD4-CCR7+CD45RA+ naive T cells. This rearrangement joins TRBV11-2 to TRBJ2-3; maybe TRBD1 (5 bases). The receptor was isolated from a human donor in good health. Some libraries in this study had Jurkat cell RNA spiked in. The CDR3 region has the DNA TGTGCCAGCAGCCCACGACAGAGCACAGATACGCAGTATTTT. It is translated as CASSPRQSTDTQYF.